The rows below give T cell receptor beta chains drawn from one sample of a study of T cells after yellow fever vaccination. In TCRdb, the 5' RACE reads were re-called with MiXCR into one record per CDR3 protein. The profile shows 310,000 or so distinct CDR3 sequences, around 6.8% of them singletons. Sequenced here: PBMCs, sampled roughly 47 days after the first yellow fever vaccination. These receptors all stem from a man aged 18 to 29 who received the YFV17D yellow fever vaccine. The CDR3 runs from the conserved cysteine through the conserved F or W. The D gene is left open where the match is weak. Size is stated for part of the rows, as once, few or many counts, or as a class when the clone is expanded.

TRBV12-3/TRBV12-4	-	TRBJ2-1	-	14	TGTGCCAGCAGTTCGAGTCTCGGTTACAATGAGCAGTTCTTC	CASSSSLGYNEQFF
TRBV27	-	TRBJ2-5	few	15	TGTGCCAGCACCCCTGGGGTGGGACTCCAAGAGACCCAGTACTTC	CASTPGVGLQETQYF
TRBV7-3	-	TRBJ2-1	-	13	TGTGCCAGCAGCTTTAATCCGGGGAATGAGCAGTTCTTC	CASSFNPGNEQFF
TRBV5-4	-	TRBJ2-6	-	13	TGTGCCAGCAGCGGGGGACCCTCTCCTCGGGTGACTTTC	CASSGGPSPRVTF
TRBV6-1	-	TRBJ1-2	-	15	TGTGCCAGCAGTGAAGCGACGGGCCCTAACTATGGCTACACCTTC	CASSEATGPNYGYTF
TRBV6-2/TRBV6-3	TRBD2	TRBJ2-5	-	14	TGTGCCTGCGGAGCGGGGCCTACTCAAGAGACCCAGTACTTC	CACGAGPTQETQYF
TRBV5-1	-	TRBJ2-6	few	18	TGCGCCAGCAGCTCAGTGTCCCTGGGGGCGGCTGGGGCCAACGTCCTGACTTTC	CASSSVSLGAAGANVLTF
TRBV4-2	TRBD2	TRBJ2-2	-	19	TGTGCCAGCAGCATAAGCTTGAGCGGGGGGCTCTCATACACCGGGGAGCTGTTTTTT	CASSISLSGGLSYTGELFF
TRBV6-1	TRBD1	TRBJ1-5	-	14	TGTGCCAGCAATGGGACAGGGGAAGGGCAGCCCAATCATTTT	CASNGTGEGQPNHF
TRBV28	TRBD2	TRBJ2-3	few	18	TGTGCCAGCAGTTCCACCCTTGTCGCTAGCGGGGACACAGATACGCAGTATTTT	CASSSTLVASGDTDTQYF
TRBV7-9	TRBD2	TRBJ2-1	many	16	TGTGCCAGCAGCGTACCTAGCGGGGGGCGACACAATGAGCAGTTCTTC	CASSVPSGGRHNEQFF
TRBV4-3	TRBD2	TRBJ2-5	few	17	TGCGCCAGCAGCCAAGATCCAGCGGGGGGACGCCAAGAGACCCAGTACTTC	CASSQDPAGGRQETQYF
TRBV7-2	TRBD2	TRBJ2-5	many	15	TGTGCCAGCAGCTTACCCAGCGGGGGGGCCAAGACCCAGTACTTC	CASSLPSGGAKTQYF
TRBV7-2	TRBD2	TRBJ2-7	few	15	TGTGCCAGCAGCTTTCGCGGGGGGGTTTCCTACGAGCAGTACTTC	CASSFRGGVSYEQYF
TRBV9	-	TRBJ2-7	few	14	TGTGCCAGCAGCCCCAGGACAGATCTTGACGAGCAGTACTTC	CASSPRTDLDEQYF
TRBV4-3	TRBD2	TRBJ2-1	few	18	TGCGCCAGCAGCCAAGAAGGGGGTTTGGTGGGACTAGCGGGGGAGCAGTTCTTC	CASSQEGGLVGLAGEQFF
TRBV10-3	-	TRBJ2-7	-	14	TGTGCCATCAGTGAAGGGGGGCACAACGACGAGCAGTACTTC	CAISEGGHNDEQYF
TRBV12-3/TRBV12-4	-	TRBJ2-1	few	15	TGTGCCAGCAGTTACTCCAGGGATCTTGGGTATGAGCAGTTCTTC	CASSYSRDLGYEQFF
TRBV5-1	-	TRBJ1-1	many	13	TGCGCCAGCAGCCCATTGGGGAACACTGAAGCTTTCTTT	CASSPLGNTEAFF
TRBV7-6	-	TRBJ2-7	many	14	TGTGCCAGCAGCCGTGCCTCAAGTGTTGACGAGCAGTACTTC	CASSRASSVDEQYF
TRBV2	-	TRBJ1-5	-	13	TGTGCCAGCAGGGGGGAACTGGGCCAGCCCCAGCATTTT	CASRGELGQPQHF
TRBV7-8	-	TRBJ2-2	-	14	TGTGCCAGCAGCTTCGGGGTATCCTGCGGGGAGCTGTTTTTT	CASSFGVSCGELFF
TRBV19	-	TRBJ1-1	-	15	TGTGCCAGTAGTATTCTGGGAGTGGCGAACACTGAAGCTTTCTTT	CASSILGVANTEAFF
TRBV5-1	-	TRBJ2-5	-	18	TGCGCCAGCAGCTCCGGGCCCTACCGAGACCTGGACCAAGAGACCCAGTACTTC	CASSSGPYRDLDQETQYF
TRBV2	TRBD2	TRBJ2-1	-	11	TGTGTAGCGGGGGGATACAATGAGCAGTTCTTC	CVAGGYNEQFF